These 26 T cell receptor beta chains came from one sample sequenced in a study of blood T cells in healthy people across ages. Sample-barcoded 5' priming and a J-beta primer mix drove a second PCR of 7 to 11 cycles. TCRdb independently ran MiXCR on the 5' RACE reads; one entry per CDR3 protein. Here the sample spans under 950,000 distinct CDR3 sequences, 22% being singletons. Source material: blood. Receptor source: a man between 65 and 85 years old in good health.

The V and J genes are TRBV7-8 and TRBJ1-6; 9 bases map to TRBD1. Germline lookup yields CDR1 SGHVS and CDR2 FQNEAQ. Trimming cost V 0 bases and J 9 bases; bases outside gene matches: 0. The CDR3 length is 14 residues. Written as DNA, the CDR3 is TGTGCCAGCAGCTTAGCGGGACAGGGTTCACCCCTCCACTTT. Protein product: CASSLAGQGSPLHF. The whole variable domain, remainder taken from reference TRBV7-8 and TRBJ1-6, is GAGVSQSPRYKVAKRGQDVALRCDPISGHVSLFWYQQALGQGPEFLTYFQNEAQLDKSGLPSDRFFAERPEGSVSTLKIQRTQQEDSAVYLCASSLAGQGSPLHFGNGTRLTVT.

V and J are TRBV6-1 and TRBJ2-3; 8 bases align to TRBD2. CDR3 length equals 19 residues. V trimming: 5 bases; J trimming: 2 bases; junction bases outside the gene matches: 18. Germline loops: CDR1 MNHNS, CDR2 SASEGT. The CDR3 loop reads CASSSGGRIAYEFTDTQYF. In DNA, the CDR3 is TGTGCCAGCAGTAGCGGGGGCCGAATCGCTTATGAATTCACAGATACGCAGTATTTT.

A few counts support this clonotype. The V gene is TRBV11-2, the J gene TRBJ2-2, with D tentatively TRBD1 (6 bases). CDR1 and CDR2 from the germline V gene are SGHAT and FQNNGV. Trimming took off 4 bases at V and 6 bases at J, with 27 bases between the two ends. This CDR3 is 19 amino acids long. CDR3 nucleotide sequence: TGTGCCAGCAGCTCGCCGGGGTTCGGACAGCGAAGGGTTCCCGGGGAGCTGTTTTTT. Translation: CASSSPGFGQRRVPGELFF.

This clonotype came up a few times. This is likely an artifact of a read error, given a far larger clone one base away. This chain connects TRBV7-6 to TRBJ2-1, with D possibly matching TRBD1 (6 bases). Trimming took 0 bases from V and 0 from J, leaving 6 bases between them. This CDR3 is 15 amino acids long. The germline CDR1 and CDR2 sequences are SGHVS and FNYEAQ. CDR3 residues: CASSLAGASYNEQFF. CDR3 DNA: TGTGCCAGCAGCTTAGCGGGGGCCTCCTACAATGAGCAGTTCTTC.

This clonotype appeared a few times. This chain uses TRBV29-1 with TRBJ2-2; a weak D match, TRBD1 (5 bases). This CDR3 contains 12 residues. Trimming cost V 7 bases and J 5 bases, with 11 bases left between them. The germline V gene encodes CDR1 SQVTM and CDR2 ANQGSEA. The CDR3 sequence: CSADRSTGELFF. The DNA of the CDR3 is TGCAGCGCTGACAGATCGACCGGGGAGCTGTTTTTT.

This clonotype was seen many times. This rearrangement joins TRBV20-1 to TRBJ2-7, with 8 positions matching TRBD2. The germline V gene encodes CDR1 DFQATT and CDR2 SNEGSKA (reference sequence). The CDR3 consists of 13 residues. V lost 3 bases to trimming and J lost 5 bases; unmatched junction nucleotides: 6. The CDR3 sequence is CSASKAGGNEQYV. CDR3 in DNA: TGCAGTGCTAGTAAGGCGGGAGGTAACGAGCAGTACGTC.

This clonotype was seen a handful of times. The V and J genes are TRBV6-2 or TRBV6-3 and TRBJ1-1; D is uncertain. The germline gives CDR1 MNHEY, CDR2 SVGEGT. The CDR3 runs to 14 residues. V was trimmed by 8 bases and J by 4 bases, leaving 17 bases between them. The chain's CDR3 is CASGIRGWATEAFF. In DNA, the CDR3 is TGTGCCAGCGGAATCCGGGGTTGGGCCACTGAAGCTTTCTTT.

The sample holds a few counts of this clonotype. V gene TRBV5-5 combines with J gene TRBJ2-3; 8 nucleotides match TRBD2. CDR1 and CDR2 from the germline V gene are SGHKS and YYEKEE (reference sequence). With V trimmed by 0 bases and J by 2 bases, 5 bases remained unmatched. This CDR3 comprises 16 residues. The CDR3 sequence: CASSLDSGEVTDTQYF. The CDR3 DNA sequence: TGTGCCAGCAGCTTGGATAGCGGGGAGGTCACAGATACGCAGTATTTT.

The chain has TRBV5-1 and TRBJ2-3, with TRBD2 identical over 12 bases. The CDR3 spans 15 residues. CDR1 is SGHRS, CDR2 YFSETQ, per germline. With V trimmed by 0 bases and J by 9 bases, 5 bases remained unmatched. The chain's CDR3 is CASSLESSGGATQYF. Here the CDR3 DNA reads TGCGCCAGCAGCTTGGAGTCTAGCGGGGGGGCCACGCAGTATTTT. Filled out from reference TRBV5-1 and TRBJ2-3, the complete variable domain reads KAGVTQTPRYLIKTRGQQVTLSCSPISGHRSVSWYQQTPGQGLQFLFEYFSETQRNKGNFPGRFSGRQFSNSRSEMNVSTLELGDSALYLCASSLESSGGATQYFGPGTRLTVL.

Worth noting for this clonotype: A junction boundary mismatches the germline segment, possibly from a read error. The chain links TRBV29-1 to TRBJ2-3, with 9 bases aligning to TRBD2. The CDR3 is 14 amino acids. Germline values: CDR1 SQVTM, CDR2 ANQGSEA. DNA for the CDR3: TGCAGTGTTGAATCTAGCGGGGGCACAGATACGCAGTATTTT. Translating it yields CSVESSGGTDTQYF.

The rearrangement joins TRBV14 to TRBJ2-5; tentatively, D is TRBD2 (5 bases). The V gene's germline CDR1 is SGHDN and CDR2 FVKESK. This CDR3 spans 17 amino acids. With 4 bases removed from V and 5 bases from J, the gap between germline ends came to 23 bases. The CDR3 is CASSLTGRRPTRETQYF. Here the CDR3 DNA reads TGTGCCAGCAGCCTAACGGGTCGACGACCTACTAGGGAGACCCAGTACTTC.

This clonotype has more than one count but fewer than ten. The chain carries TRBV6-5 and TRBJ2-5; TRBD1 aligns across 9 bases. Near its end, the DNA agrees better with TRBJ2-7, so the J call may be wrong. The CDR3 covers 17 residues. CDR1 MNHEY and CDR2 SVGAGI come from the germline V gene. Written as DNA, the CDR3 is TGTGCCAGCAGTTACAATCCGGGACAGGGACACTCCTACGAGCAGTACTTC. Its protein product is CASSYNPGQGHSYEQYF.

CDR3 in amino acids: CASSDEGGATNEKLFF. In nucleotides, the CDR3 is TGTGCCAGCAGTGATGAGGGGGGGGCAACTAATGAAAAACTGTTTTTT. This chain uses TRBV25-1 with TRBJ1-4, with D perhaps TRBD1 (6 bases). The length of the CDR3 is 16 residues. Germline V gene sequence: CDR1 MGHDK, CDR2 SYGVNS. The ends were cut back, 3 bases at V and 0 bases at J, with 11 bases in the middle.

This clonotype has a handful of counts. This chain links TRBV2 with TRBJ1-4; D uncertain. Germline V gene sequence: CDR1 SNHLY, CDR2 FYNNEI. Trimming removed 7 bases from V and 8 bases from J, with 11 bases in between. The CDR3 spans 12 residues. The CDR3 region has the DNA TGTGCCAGCATGTCGATCGCGGAAAAACTGTTTTTT. As protein: CASMSIAEKLFF.

The chain is built from TRBV29-1 and TRBJ1-2; unclear D gene. V was trimmed by 3 bases and J by 5 bases, leaving 4 bases between them. Germline V gene sequence: CDR1 SQVTM, CDR2 ANQGSEA. The CDR3 covers 10 residues. The CDR3 nucleotides are TGCAGCGTTGAGAGGTATGGCTACACCTTC. It yields the protein CSVERYGYTF.

This clonotype has just a few counts. The rearrangement links TRBV3-1 to TRBJ1-1, with D unresolved. Germline loops: CDR1 LGHDT, CDR2 YNNKEL (reference sequence). CDR3 length equals 15 residues. V gave up 5 bases and J gave up 12 bases, with 25 bases separating them. The CDR3 loop is CASSVNFRAPERSFF. In nucleotides, the CDR3 is TGTGCCAGCAGCGTAAACTTCCGGGCCCCGGAAAGATCTTTCTTT.

This chain uses TRBV24-1 with TRBJ2-1; the match to TRBD1 covers 9 bases. Germline loops: CDR1 KGHDR, CDR2 SFDVKD. The CDR3 length is 17 residues. Trimming took 3 bases from V and 6 from J; bases not matched to a gene: 11. CDR3 amino acids: CATSDPTGTGSGNEQFF. CDR3 bases: TGTGCCACCAGTGATCCTACCGGGACAGGGTCGGGCAATGAGCAGTTCTTC.

Notes on this clonotype: No conserved phenylalanine or tryptophan ends this CDR3, so it is likely a read error. CDR3 bases: TGTGCCAGCAGTTACTCGATCCGGACTAGTGGTGAGCAGTTCTCC. It codes for CASSYSIRTSGEQFS. The chain employs TRBV6-6 and TRBJ2-1; TRBD2 matches 7 bases. The CDR3 runs to 15 residues. Germline-derived CDR1 and CDR2 are MNHNY and SVGAGI (reference sequence). The V segment lost 0 bases and the J segment 9 bases; nucleotides outside the gene matches: 8.

The V gene is TRBV5-1, the J gene TRBJ2-3; 11 bases line up with TRBD2. The J segment lost 0 bases and the V segment lost 0 bases, leaving 6 bases of the junction unmatched. CDR1 is SGHRS and CDR2 is YFSETQ in the germline V gene. CDR3 length: 18 residues. DNA of the CDR3: TGCGCCAGCAGCTTGGGGGGGACTAGCGGCCGTAGCACAGATACGCAGTATTTT. Translated, it gives CASSLGGTSGRSTDTQYF.

The chain has TRBV16 and TRBJ2-4; TRBD1 agrees at 7 bases. Germline V gene lookup returns CDR1 KGHSY and CDR2 FQNENV. The CDR3 covers 17 residues. V lost 2 bases, J lost 0 bases, and 7 bases stayed unmatched. The CDR3 nucleotides read TGTGCCAGCAGCCAAACAGGGGCCCTCTCAGCCAAAAACATTCAGTACTTC. It specifies CASSQTGALSAKNIQYF.

This chain connects TRBV12-3 or TRBV12-4 to TRBJ2-7; D remains unclear. This CDR3 contains 12 residues. The germline V and J ends were trimmed by 1 base and 6 bases, with 7 bases remaining between them. The chain's CDR3 is CASSLEFREQYF. CDR3 coding DNA: TGTGCCAGCAGTTTAGAGTTTCGCGAGCAGTACTTC.

In this sample, this clonotype turned up a few times. Its ends do not fully match the called genes, so a read error is possible. The rearrangement uses TRBV6-2 or TRBV6-3 and TRBJ1-5; 9 bases line up with TRBD1. Germline CDR1 reads MNHEY; CDR2 reads SVGEGT. The CDR3 is made up of 16 amino acids. CDR3 in DNA: TGCGCCAGCAGTTCTCCGGGACAGGGTAACAATCAGCCCCAGCATTTT. This gives the protein CASSSPGQGNNQPQHF.

This chain links TRBV12-3 or TRBV12-4 with TRBJ2-5; perhaps D is TRBD1 or TRBD2 (5 bases each). CDR3 size: 13 residues. Trimming left V 7 bases short and J 5 bases short, with 14 bases between. CDR3 loop: CASTNTWGETQYF. The CDR3 DNA is TGTGCCAGCACCAACACATGGGGGGAGACCCAGTACTTC.

Remarks on this clonotype: Since a much larger clone is just one base distant, this may be a read error. In nucleotides, the CDR3 is TGTGCCAGCAGCGCCAACAGGGACGGCAAAGCTTTCTTT. Translation: CASSANRDGKAFF. This chain links TRBV7-6 with TRBJ1-1, with D possibly TRBD1 on 6 matching bases. Trimming shortened V by 5 bases and J by 9 bases, and 16 bases separated the two germline ends. CDR3 size: 13 residues. Per the germline V gene, CDR1 is SGHVS and CDR2 is FNYEAQ.

This sequence joins TRBV29-1 and TRBJ2-3; no clear D gene. CDR1 and CDR2 (germline): SQVTM, ANQGSEA. Trimming took 4 bases from V and 10 from J, leaving 15 bases between them. CDR3 length: 12 residues. In nucleotides, the CDR3 is TGCAGCGTTGTATTTGGGTCCCGGGCGCAGTATTTT. It is translated as CSVVFGSRAQYF.

The chain employs TRBV5-6 and TRBJ2-3, with D tentatively TRBD1 (5 bases). The germline CDR1 and CDR2 sequences are SGHDT and YYEEEE. The CDR3 is 14 amino acids. The germline V and J ends were trimmed by 5 bases and 6 bases, with 16 bases remaining between them. Written as DNA, the CDR3 is TGTGCCAGCAGTCCTAATCAGGCAGGGGATACGCAGTATTTT. Translation: CASSPNQAGDTQYF. The variable domain in full, completed from reference TRBV5-6 and TRBJ2-3, reads DAGVTQSPTHLIKTRGQQVTLRCSPKSGHDTVSWYQQALGQGPQFIFQYYEEEERQRGNFPDRFSGHQFPNYSSELNVNALLLGDSALYLCASSPNQAGDTQYFGPGTRLTVL.